These T cell receptor beta chains were read from a single sample in a study of T cell responses to AZD1222 COVID-19 vaccine. The data were produced by immunoSEQ multiplex PCR, yet TCRdb's version contains in-frame clones alone and is incomplete. The table has 70,000 to 85,000 clones, 70% to 90% seen once. The starting material was peripheral blood, obtained on day 0 of AZD1222 vaccination. These receptor sequences come from an adult in good health. Each CDR3 is given with its conserved first and last residue. D genes are given only for firm matches. Only part of the rows carry a size: once, few, many, or a class if the clone is expanded.

V gene	D gene	J gene	clone size	CDR3 protein	CDR3 DNA
TRBV27	-	TRBJ2-7	-	CASTGTAYEQYF	TGTGCCAGCACGGGGACGGCCTACGAGCAGTACTTC
TRBV10-3	-	TRBJ2-2	-	CAIKAGEVTGELFF	TGTGCCATCAAAGCAGGGGAAGTCACCGGGGAGCTGTTTTTT
TRBV7-8	TRBD2	TRBJ2-7	-	CASSSERGLPYEQYF	TGTGCCAGCAGCTCAGAGCGGGGGCTGCCCTACGAGCAGTACTTC
TRBV12-1	-	TRBJ1-1	few	CASSFGIPQAFF	TGTGCCAGCAGCTTTGGGATTCCTCAAGCTTTCTTT
TRBV2	-	TRBJ2-1	once	CASTLTENTYNEQFF	TGTGCCAGCACCTTGACAGAAAACACATACAATGAGCAGTTCTTC
TRBV3-1/TRBV3-2	-	TRBJ2-5	-	CASNLLGGREETQYF	TGTGCCAGCAATTTGTTAGGGGGGAGGGAAGAGACCCAGTACTTC
TRBV5-1	TRBD1	TRBJ2-7	-	CASSNGQGATEQYF	TGCGCCAGCAGCAATGGACAGGGGGCTACCGAGCAGTACTTC
TRBV14	-	TRBJ2-3	-	CASGTSGTDTQYF	TGTGCCAGCGGGACAAGTGGCACAGATACGCAGTATTTT
TRBV11-2	-	TRBJ1-5	-	CASSAGERDSNQPQHF	TGTGCCAGCAGCGCCGGGGAGCGGGATAGCAATCAGCCCCAGCATTTT
TRBV19	-	TRBJ1-1	-	CASSHGTGNTEAFF	TGTGCCAGTAGCCACGGGACGGGGAACACTGAAGCTTTCTTT
TRBV5-1	-	TRBJ1-6	few	CASSRLVQAQNSPLHF	TGCGCCAGCAGCCGTCTAGTACAGGCCCAAAATTCACCCCTCCACTTT
TRBV12-3/TRBV12-4	-	TRBJ2-7	-	CASRGPSYEQYF	TGTGCCAGCAGGGGGCCCTCCTACGAGCAGTACTTC
TRBV2	-	TRBJ1-5	-	CASSAILGSNQPQHF	TGTGCCAGCAGTGCTATACTCGGTAGCAATCAGCCCCAGCATTTT
TRBV27	-	TRBJ1-1	-	CASKGQTNTEAFF	TGTGCCAGCAAAGGACAGACGAACACTGAAGCTTTCTTT
TRBV7-8	-	TRBJ2-5	-	CASSSGDAVETQYF	TGTGCCAGCAGCTCGGGGGATGCGGTAGAGACCCAGTACTTC
TRBV9	-	TRBJ1-4	-	CASSVGGGAGEKLFF	TGTGCCAGCAGCGTAGGAGGGGGGGCAGGGGAAAAACTGTTTTTT
TRBV5-1	TRBD1	TRBJ2-2	-	CASSLGTGTGGTGELFF	TGCGCCAGCAGCTTGGGAACTGGGACAGGGGGCACCGGGGAGCTGTTTTTT
TRBV18	-	TRBJ2-1	-	CASSSPGTLSYNEQFF	TGTGCCAGCTCTTCTCCCGGGACTCTCTCCTACAATGAGCAGTTCTTC
TRBV15	-	TRBJ1-2	-	CATSRNRGPNYGYTF	TGTGCCACCAGCAGAAACAGAGGGCCGAACTATGGCTACACCTTC
TRBV19	-	TRBJ1-5	once	CASSFRTPDQPQHF	TGTGCCAGTAGTTTCCGGACTCCGGATCAGCCCCAGCATTTT
TRBV19	-	TRBJ2-2	-	CASSGAGELFF	TGTGCCAGTAGTGGCGCCGGGGAGCTGTTTTTT
TRBV28	-	TRBJ2-1	-	CASSLNIGSLNEQFF	TGTGCCAGCAGTCTAAATATTGGGAGTCTTAATGAGCAGTTCTTC
TRBV7-3	TRBD2	TRBJ2-5	-	CASSLGGSETQYF	TGTGCCAGCAGCTTAGGCGGGAGTGAGACCCAGTACTTC
TRBV9	TRBD2	TRBJ2-3	-	CASSAGLAVSTDTQYF	TGTGCCAGCAGCGCCGGACTAGCGGTAAGCACAGATACGCAGTATTTT
TRBV6-5	-	TRBJ1-2	-	CASSSKNFYGYTF	TGTGCCAGCAGTTCGAAAAATTTCTATGGCTACACCTTC
TRBV6-5	TRBD1	TRBJ2-7	-	CASSSLNLDRAEQYF	TGTGCCAGCAGCTCCCTCAATTTGGACAGGGCCGAGCAGTACTTC
TRBV20-1	-	TRBJ2-5	-	CSARSETQYF	TGCAGTGCTAGATCGGAGACCCAGTACTTC
TRBV7-2	TRBD1	TRBJ2-7	-	CASSFGQAAYEQYF	TGTGCCAGCAGCTTCGGACAGGCTGCCTACGAGCAGTACTTC